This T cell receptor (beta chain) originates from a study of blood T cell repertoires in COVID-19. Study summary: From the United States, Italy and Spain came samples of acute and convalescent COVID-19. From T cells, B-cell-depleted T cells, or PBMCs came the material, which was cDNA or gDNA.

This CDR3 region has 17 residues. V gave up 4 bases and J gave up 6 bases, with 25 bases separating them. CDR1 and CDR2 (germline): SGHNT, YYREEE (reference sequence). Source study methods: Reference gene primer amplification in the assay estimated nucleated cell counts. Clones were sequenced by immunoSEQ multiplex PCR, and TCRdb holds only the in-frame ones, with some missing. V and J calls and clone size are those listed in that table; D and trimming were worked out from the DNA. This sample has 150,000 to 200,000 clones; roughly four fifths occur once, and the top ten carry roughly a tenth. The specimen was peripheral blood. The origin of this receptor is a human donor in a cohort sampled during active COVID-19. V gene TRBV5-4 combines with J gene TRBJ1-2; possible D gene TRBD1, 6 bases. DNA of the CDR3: TGTGCCAGCAGCCAAGGTGGGGGCGCATCCTTCTTGCATGGCTACACCTTC. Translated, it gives CASSQGGGASFLHGYTF.